This record covers a single T cell receptor (beta chain). This clone's antigen is unknown. It has no much larger one-base neighbor in the sample; base qualities were not kept. Patients underwent resection in Japan or China between the mid-2010s and the late 2010s. Two lung cancer pathologists independently reviewed H&E slides to confirm the histologic diagnosis of every case. Macro-dissection after pathologic assessment enriched premalignant or tumor cells for nucleic acid extraction. FFPE tissue was used for DNA isolation with the AllPrep DNA/RNA FFPE Kit. This specimen comes from a study of immune evolution from preneoplasia to lung adenocarcinoma (dated by TCRdb to 2020 to 2023). Turning to the overall study: HLA loss of heterozygosity was seen in roughly 6.6%, 14% and 36% of AIS, MIA and ADC lesions, and in no AAH lesions. The study used immune gene expression, TCR sequencing and multiplex immunofluorescence to profile the immune contexture of lung adenocarcinoma precursors and invasive adenocarcinoma. A total of about 53 patients with pulmonary nodules who underwent surgical resection were included in the overall cohort. The study reported that under 110 samples were used for TCR sequencing. TCR sequencing data came from 51 patients. POLYSOLVER was used to infer Class I HLA alleles from exome data, and LOHHLA was used to detect allele-specific HLA loss. Resected precursor lesions (AAH, AIS, MIA) and invasive adenocarcinomas were compared against paired morphologically normal lung tissue. Sample size was based on specimen availability rather than a prior power calculation. The immune data were combined with whole exome sequencing and methylation data from the same cohort of nodules.

The immunoSEQ hsTCRbeta Kit was used to sequence TCR beta CDR3 regions from DNA. The paper's data handling went like this. TCR sequencing data were analysed with the ImmunoSEQ Analyzer. T cell clonality was defined as 1 minus Pielou's evenness computed on productive rearrangements. The inverse Simpson index, applied to productive templates, was used to measure T cell diversity. T cell density was defined as TCR beta template counts normalized to usable DNA, with usable DNA estimated by amplifying and sequencing housekeeping genes. Two-sided Kruskal-Wallis tests were used to compare TCR metrics between histologic stages. The table was pulled from immuneACCESS by TCRdb, which kept in-frame rearrangements only. Such tables lose some clones; where checked, under half of the loss comes from unresolved V genes, and the rest has no known cause. The V and J calls and clone size are taken from that table; D and trimming were inferred from the DNA. This sample is represented by 5,000 to 6,500 clones; about 80% of them were singletons. The ten largest clonotypes hold roughly 3.1% of the sample.

What the research found in general, with its limitations: Findings were based on association rather than direct causation; larger cohorts with long-term follow-up and longitudinal biopsies were deemed needed. Top T cell clone frequencies were highest in normal lung and appeared to decrease progressively from AAH through AIS, MIA and invasive adenocarcinoma. Because all patients came from Japan and China, whether the findings apply to Western populations was uncertain. Normal lung showed the highest clonality, whereas later-stage lesions appeared to have higher T cell density and diversity but lower clonality. Compared with EGFR-mutant or double wild-type lesions, KRAS-mutant nodules had the highest T cell clonality.

Trimming removed 3 bases from V and 9 bases from J, leaving 18 bases between the germline ends. Based on the germline V gene, the CDR1 and CDR2 sequences are MDHEN and SYDVKM. The CDR3 starts with the cysteine, ends with the phenylalanine, and has 15 residues. The entry retains the CDR3 DNA only, 45 bases that are in frame from base 1. The receptor chain draws on TRBV28 and TRBJ2-4; the D element could tentatively be TRBD1 or TRBD2, as 6 bases agree for each. The source is a person aged 55-85 years with lung adenocarcinoma. The sequencing input was FFPE minimally invasive lung adenocarcinoma tissue. The cell subset or site label, as the study defines it: micro-invasive lung adenocarcinoma (MIA). The DNA is as follows: TGTGCCAGCAGTTTGTTAGTAGGGGGAGGTGGCATTCAGTACTTC. Its amino acids are CASSLLVGGGGIQYF.